This is a list of T cell receptor beta chains from one sample in a study of blood T cell repertoires in COVID-19. The method was immunoSEQ multiplex PCR; TCRdb's version includes in-frame clones alone and lacks a portion of them. Of 250,000 to 350,000 clones listed, 80% to 90% were seen once; the top ten hold around 13%. Sequencing used peripheral blood. The receptor set was obtained from a woman aged 70-85 years with COVID-19, enrolled during active disease. Each CDR3 is given with its conserved first and last residue. A D gene is named only where the DNA matches it firmly. Not every row has a clone size; where given, it reads once, few, many or a size class.

-	-	TRBV5-4	TRBJ1-1	TGTGCCAGCAGCACCGGAGGGTGGGGAGGGGCTTTCTTT	CASSTGGWGGAFF
-	-	TRBV5-1	TRBJ1-1	TGCGCCAGCAGCTGGCTACCCAGGGAATTGGACACTGAAGCTTTCTTT	CASSWLPRELDTEAFF
-	-	TRBV7-3	TRBJ2-1	TGTGCCAGCAGCTTAAACCTAGCAGGTGAGCAGTTCTTC	CASSLNLAGEQFF
once	-	TRBV11-2	TRBJ2-7	TGTGCCAGCAGCTTAACTACTACCTACGAGCAGTACTTC	CASSLTTTYEQYF
-	-	TRBV29-1	TRBJ1-1	TGCAGCGTTGATTCAGGATTGACCGGACAGATTGAAGCTTTCTTT	CSVDSGLTGQIEAFF
-	-	TRBV19	TRBJ2-3	TGTGCCAGTATGTCCGGGCAGGGTATCACAGATACGCAGTATTTT	CASMSGQGITDTQYF
-	-	TRBV21-1	TRBJ2-1	TGTGCCAGCAGCAGCCACCGGGACTACTACAATGAGCAGTTCTTC	CASSSHRDYYNEQFF
-	-	TRBV9	TRBJ1-4	TGTGCCAGCAGCGTAGGGGCAGGGTTTAATGAAAAACTGTTTTTT	CASSVGAGFNEKLFF
once	-	TRBV12-3/TRBV12-4	TRBJ2-5	TGTGCCAGCAGTTTACGAGAACTCGAGACCCAGTACTTC	CASSLRELETQYF
once	TRBD1	TRBV5-1	TRBJ1-2	TGCGCCAGCAGCGAGACCGGGACAGACAGGGGTGGCTACACCTTC	CASSETGTDRGGYTF
-	TRBD1	TRBV30	TRBJ2-7	TGTGCCTGGAAATGGTCCGGGACAGGGCTGAACGAGCAGTACTTC	CAWKWSGTGLNEQYF
once	-	TRBV30	TRBJ2-2	TGTGCCTGGAGAGCTGGACAGAACACCGGGGAGCTGTTTTTT	CAWRAGQNTGELFF
-	-	TRBV5-6	TRBJ2-1	TGTGCCAGCAGCTTTACGGAGACCTACTACAATGAGCAGTTCTTC	CASSFTETYYNEQFF
-	-	TRBV6-2/TRBV6-3	TRBJ1-1	TGTGCCAGCAGTTCGAACCAGGGTGGTGAAGCTTTCTTT	CASSSNQGGEAFF
-	-	TRBV30	TRBJ2-1	TGTGCCTCCCTTCGAGCTGAGGGCTACAATGAGCAGTTCTTC	CASLRAEGYNEQFF
-	-	TRBV6-2/TRBV6-3	TRBJ2-7	TGTGCCAGCAGCCCCCCTGGGGGGTTTTACGAGCAGTACTTC	CASSPPGGFYEQYF
-	-	TRBV10-3	TRBJ2-3	TGTGCCATCAGTGAGTCTCTAGGGGGTGCAGATACGCAGTATTTT	CAISESLGGADTQYF
-	-	TRBV4-2	TRBJ1-1	TGTGCCAGCAGCCAAGAGTGGGCTGTCGACACTGAAGCTTTCTTT	CASSQEWAVDTEAFF
-	-	TRBV10-2	TRBJ1-5	TGCGCCAGCAGTGAGGATTGGGAGGGTCAGCCCCAGCATTTT	CASSEDWEGQPQHF
-	TRBD2	TRBV24-1	TRBJ2-1	TGTGCCACCGGGACTAGCGGGGGGGCCGGGAATGAGCAGTTCTTC	CATGTSGGAGNEQFF
-	-	TRBV5-1	TRBJ1-1	TGCGCCAGCAGCTCGGAATGGGTCGGGAATGAAGCTTTCTTT	CASSSEWVGNEAFF
-	-	TRBV5-1	TRBJ2-3	TGCGCCAGCAGCTTGGCCGCGGGCCCAAGAGATACGCAGTATTTT	CASSLAAGPRDTQYF
-	TRBD1	TRBV6-2/TRBV6-3	TRBJ1-2	TGTGCCAGCAGTTACGGGACAGTTAACTATGGCTACACCTTC	CASSYGTVNYGYTF
-	-	TRBV19	TRBJ2-2	TGTGCCAGTAGTCTACAGGCGAACACCGGGGAGCTGTTTTTT	CASSLQANTGELFF
-	-	TRBV3-1/TRBV3-2	TRBJ1-5	TGTGCCAGCAGCCAAGGGTACAGGGAGACCCAGCCCCAGCATTTT	CASSQGYRETQPQHF